These T cell receptor beta chains were read from a single sample in a study of response to subunit inactivated influenza vaccine. TCRdb called the RT-PCR reads again in MiXCR, with one record for every CDR3 protein. The sample includes approximately 290,000 distinct CDR3 sequences, around 20% seen only once; the top ten take about 9.4%. This specimen consisted of PBMCs from blood, obtained 21 months after vaccination. Receptors originate from a man in his fifties or sixties who received an inactivated influenza vaccine. CDR3s include the opening cysteine and the closing phenylalanine or tryptophan.

V: TRBV7-9
J: TRBJ2-2
CDR3: CASPPSENTGELFF

V: TRBV28
J: TRBJ2-3
CDR3: CASRRLDKFTDTQYF

V: TRBV20-1
J: TRBJ2-7
CDR3: CSAREGGRSGEQYF

V: TRBV20-1
J: TRBJ1-6
CDR3: CSASLGNSPLHF

V: TRBV12-3/TRBV12-4
J: TRBJ2-5
CDR3: CASSFRAQETQYF

V: TRBV4-1
J: TRBJ1-5
CDR3: CASSSRDRGFGELQHF

V: TRBV30
J: TRBJ2-1
CDR3: CAWSVLGSSYNEQFF

V: TRBV6-5
J: TRBJ1-1
CDR3: CASSAGQEAFF

V: TRBV5-1
J: TRBJ2-5
CDR3: CASSSERGETQYF

V: TRBV28
J: TRBJ1-1
CDR3: CASSIGQTPDAFF

V: TRBV7-9
J: TRBJ2-1
CDR3: CASCLWGNEQFF

V: TRBV4-2
J: TRBJ2-7
CDR3: CASSQEGSSGGAYEQYF

V: TRBV6-5
J: TRBJ2-5
CDR3: CASSLGLERYQETQYF

V: TRBV29-1
J: TRBJ1-5
CDR3: CSVAGMGNQPQHF

V: TRBV10-3
J: TRBJ2-5
CDR3: CAISRTSGGGNQETQYF

V: TRBV23-1
J: TRBJ2-1
CDR3: CASSQQRPGTSGRGNEQFF

V: TRBV12-3/TRBV12-4
J: TRBJ2-1
CDR3: CASSLSSAAYNEQFF

V: TRBV6-2/TRBV6-3
J: TRBJ1-6
CDR3: CASSYGQFNSPLHF

V: TRBV7-2
J: TRBJ1-1
CDR3: CASSFVQGDTEAFF

V: TRBV20-1
J: TRBJ1-1
CDR3: CSAWDRGHTEAFF

V: TRBV6-1
J: TRBJ2-1
CDR3: CASRSTVSNEQFF

V: TRBV5-6
J: TRBJ2-1
CDR3: CASSPSRGNEQFF

V: TRBV10-3
J: TRBJ1-5
CDR3: CAISRQGSNQPQHF

V: TRBV10-3
J: TRBJ1-1
CDR3: CAIRVGGTEAFF

V: TRBV29-1
J: TRBJ1-2
CDR3: CSVRDLYGYTF

V: TRBV20-1
J: TRBJ1-2
CDR3: CSAKETGGDRGYGYTF

V: TRBV11-1
J: TRBJ2-2
CDR3: CASRSAVNTGELFF

V: TRBV20-1
J: TRBJ1-4
CDR3: CSARGAEKLFF

V: TRBV11-2
J: TRBJ2-3
CDR3: CASSPPGSGRPSTDTQYF

V: TRBV5-1
J: TRBJ1-6
CDR3: CASSLRQLNSPLHF

V: TRBV4-3
J: TRBJ1-2
CDR3: CASSQVKGYRYGYTF

V: TRBV5-1
J: TRBJ2-7
CDR3: CASSFGMGQISYEQYF

V: TRBV4-1
J: TRBJ1-1
CDR3: CASSNYSTPIEAFF

V: TRBV10-2
J: TRBJ1-2
CDR3: CASSEMENYGYTF

V: TRBV2
J: TRBJ2-7
CDR3: CASSENSAGSYEQYF

V: TRBV28
J: TRBJ2-7
CDR3: CASSGPAGLYEQYF

V: TRBV6-6
J: TRBJ2-3
CDR3: CASRSYDTQYF

V: TRBV20-1
J: TRBJ2-3
CDR3: CSPTGLAGGSTDTQYF

V: TRBV29-1
J: TRBJ2-7
CDR3: CSVSGTDHYEQYF

V: TRBV5-1
J: TRBJ1-2
CDR3: CASSSGNSDGYTF

V: TRBV4-2
J: TRBJ2-7
CDR3: CASSQEAGTSYYEQYF

V: TRBV20-1
J: TRBJ1-1
CDR3: CSALVGAQVNTEAFF

V: TRBV6-5
J: TRBJ1-1
CDR3: CASSYEGRAFF

V: TRBV20-1
J: TRBJ2-7
CDR3: CSARGGGPYEQYF

V: TRBV4-2
J: TRBJ2-7
CDR3: CASSKGVGLEGEQYF

V: TRBV5-5
J: TRBJ1-4
CDR3: CASSLGVTAGQKEKLFF

V: TRBV4-2
J: TRBJ1-2
CDR3: CASSQDRGRAYGHTF